What follows is one T cell receptor (beta chain) and its context. The antigen it recognizes is unknown. Base qualities are not provided; no much larger clone lies one nucleotide away. Using the deep immunoSEQ assay, multiplex PCR amplified TCR CDR3 regions from genomic DNA. For each cell subset, the extracted genomic DNA was distributed evenly across all wells of several immunoSEQ 96-well plates, and each plate served as one replicate. For sorted subsets, around 200 ng genomic DNA, equal to 30,000 to 35,000 T cell genomes, was loaded into each replicate PCR. Purified libraries were measured with a Qubit 3.0 fluorometer, size-checked on a Bioanalyzer 2100, and measured again with the KAPA Library Quantification kit. Every immunoSEQ 96-well plate was sequenced on a separate single-read 150-cycle Illumina NextSeq 550 flow cell. Processing in the source paper ran as follows. Because only junctional sequences without quality scores were contained in the immunoSEQ output, filtering matching that applied to full-length reads could not be performed. To assign V/J genes and CDR3, sequences were annotated using PyIR, a Python wrapper for IgBLAST v1.9, with IMGT germline references. Reads were filtered out if the reads had weak V/J assignments (E-value above 1e-6), no CDR3, stop codons, out-of-frame junctions, or ambiguous translated residues. A V3J clonotype was defined by an identical inferred V gene, J gene, and CDR3 amino acid sequence. Percentage overlap between repertoires was calculated by dividing the number of shared unique clonotypes by the size of the smaller repertoire. Repertoire richness was assessed with RTK rarefaction, the Chao1 estimator, and Recon v2.1 estimates of unobserved clonotypes. For all TCRbeta clonotypes obtained by the gDNA method from several donors, generation probabilities were computed with OLGA. TCRdb obtained this table from immuneACCESS and retained in-frame rearrangements with V and J assigned. These tables miss some clones; where compared with another copy, unresolved V genes account for less than half of the shortfall, and the remainder is unexplained. V, J and clone size reflect that table, while D and trimming were determined from the DNA. Here the sample has approximately 1.9 million clones; around 93% occur a single time. In total, the top ten clones hold over 1.5% of the sample.

CD8 naive samples were obtained by positive selection for CCR7 among CD45RO-negative cells, yielding a CD45RA+CCR7+ population from which TemRA cells were excluded. The donors were healthy, HIV-negative adults with no recently reported acute infections or vaccinations. Every donor was a Caucasian adult living in Nashville, Tennessee, USA. Blood was collected by leukapheresis, and PBMCs were isolated by Ficoll-Histopaque density gradient centrifugation and then cryopreserved in liquid nitrogen vapor phase. Analytical flow cytometry was used to check the purity and quantity of each magnetically sorted T cell population. Genomic DNA was isolated from every sorted fraction and measured by UV absorbance on a Nanodrop 2000c. The data originate from a study of shared clonotypes between healthy human individuals (TCRdb year 2020). Background for the entire study: The cohort comprised a couple of women and a few men aged 18 to 49 years. To increase sequencing depth and limit assay-specific biases, different laboratories used diverse techniques to prepare libraries and sequence TCR repertoires. To estimate repertoire size and how much clonotypes are shared between individuals, the study performed deep sequencing of blood TCR repertoires from five healthy adults. For each donor, CD4 naive and CD4 memory were each run on three plates, CD8 naive on two plates, and CD8 memory on one plate. Each donor's leukapheresis produced roughly between roughly 0.85 and 9.5 billion PBMCs.

CDR1 MDHEN and CDR2 SYDVKM were looked up in the germline V gene. Relative to germline, V is missing 3 bases and J is missing 2 bases, with 16 bases of the junction outside any gene match. Including cysteine and phenylalanine, the CDR3 has 19 amino acids. Kept here is only the CDR3 DNA, which spans 57 bases and is read in frame from base 1. What the authors observed across the whole study: Compared with non-shared clonotypes, the clonotypes found in all four sorted-subset donors had higher generation probabilities. Estimated clonotype richness was generally larger for naive than for memory subsets. Only blood was sampled, and tissue TCR repertoires likely differ from those in blood. Across a few donors, about 4.5% of naive CD4, 3% to 4% of naive CD8, 2.3% of memory CD4, and 0.3% to 0.45% of memory CD8 clonotypes were shared. Even with the large sequencing depth, rarefaction of the sorted-subset datasets indicated that sequencing was incomplete. Because the study included only a small number of donors, the genetic and exposure-history diversity represented was limited. Pairwise subsampling led to the expectation that sequencing depth would affect the degree of clonotype sharing among donors.

The clonotype originates from a man between 18 and 35 years old in good health. Some clones in this sample may be carry-over from other donors' samples. Material for sequencing was naive CD8+ T cells from PBMCs. The cell subset or site tag for this specimen amounts to: CD45RA+CCR7+. The chain is encoded by TRBV28 joined to TRBJ2-3; 8 nucleotides in the junction match TRBD2. The DNA is as follows: TGTGCCAGCAGTTTGAACGAACGGAGCGGGAGCGGGGTCACAGATACGCAGTATTTT. The translation is CASSLNERSGSGVTDTQYF.